What follows are 19 T cell receptor beta chains derived from one specimen sequenced in a study of T cell changes during pregnancy in multiple sclerosis. Assay: immunoSEQ multiplex PCR; the TCRdb copy retains only in-frame clones and omits some. The sample lists under 55,000 clones, approximately 90% seen once, with about 2% in the top ten. The sample was peripheral blood, taken in the first trimester of pregnancy. The source of these receptors is a female donor with multiple sclerosis, enrolled in a pregnancy study.

CDR3 DNA: TGTGCCAGCAGTGTCCGGGAAGAGGAGACCCAGTACTTC. Encoded protein: CASSVREEETQYF. The chain combines TRBV2 with TRBJ2-5; a weak D match, TRBD2 (5 bases). V lost 4 bases, J lost 5 bases, and 11 bases lay in between. CDR1 and CDR2 from the germline V gene are SNHLY and FYNNEI. The CDR3 is 13 amino acids.

The chain couples TRBV5-5 to TRBJ2-2; a weak D match, TRBD1 (5 bases). Per the germline V gene, CDR1 is SGHKS and CDR2 is YYEKEE (reference sequence). This CDR3 contains 13 residues. The ends were cut back, 3 bases at V and 4 bases at J, with 7 bases in the middle. The CDR3 nucleotides are TGTGCCAGCAGCTGGGGCCTCACCGGGGAGCTGTTTTTT. This codes for CASSWGLTGELFF.

This chain connects TRBV6-5 to TRBJ2-7, with 10 positions matching TRBD2. V trimming: 0 bases; J trimming: 4 bases; junction bases outside the gene matches: 6. Germline V CDR1 and CDR2: MNHEY, SVGAGI. The CDR3 consists of 16 residues. CDR3 bases: TGTGCCAGCAGTTACTCTAGGGCTAGCGGGGGTTACGAGCAGTACTTC. It yields the protein CASSYSRASGGYEQYF.

The chain has TRBV2 and TRBJ2-5, with 9 nucleotides matching TRBD2. The CDR3 spans 16 residues. V lost 6 bases and J lost 5; bases outside the gene matches: 13. Germline V gene sequence: CDR1 SNHLY, CDR2 FYNNEI. The CDR3 nucleotides read TGTGCCAGCAGCGAATGGGCTAGCGGGGTCCGGGAGACCCAGTACTTC. It specifies CASSEWASGVRETQYF.

The chain's CDR3 is CASSIRGGAFRDTQYF. The CDR3 DNA reads TGTGCCAGTAGTATCAGAGGGGGGGCCTTCAGAGATACGCAGTATTTT. This sequence joins TRBV19 and TRBJ2-3, with D possibly TRBD2 on 7 matching bases. Germline CDR1 is LNHDA and CDR2 is SQIVND (reference sequence). Trimming pared 3 bases from V and 5 bases from J, leaving 18 bases between. CDR3 length: 16 amino acids. Supplemented by reference TRBV19 and TRBJ2-3, the full variable domain reads DGGITQSPKYLFRKEGQNVTLSCEQNLNHDAMYWYRQDPGQGLRLIYYSQIVNDFQKGDIAEGYSVSREKKESFPLTVTSAQKNPTAFYLCASSIRGGAFRDTQYFGPGTRLTVL.

In nucleotides, the CDR3 is TGCGCCAGCAGCCAAGATCCCGGGCGGGGGGGCAGGAATGAGCAGTTCTTC. Encoded protein: CASSQDPGRGGRNEQFF. The chain recombines TRBV4-1 with TRBJ2-1; 9 bases agree with TRBD2. The CDR3 is 17 residues long. The V gene end was trimmed by 0 bases and the J gene end by 7 bases; junction bases not matched to a gene: 10. Germline V gene sequence: CDR1 MGHRA, CDR2 YSYEKL.

The chain employs TRBV15 and TRBJ2-5; no clear D. Germline lookup yields CDR1 LNHNV and CDR2 YYDKDF (reference sequence). V dropped 6 bases and J dropped 0 bases, with 5 bases sitting between them. This CDR3 contains 12 residues. CDR3 nucleotide sequence: TGTGCCACCAGTAACAACCAAGAGACCCAGTACTTC. Its translation: CATSNNQETQYF.

This clone occurred a few times. The V gene is TRBV12-5, the J gene TRBJ2-5; unclear D gene. Germline values: CDR1 LGHNT, CDR2 FRNRAP. Trimming took 0 bases from V and 5 from J, leaving 16 bases between them. This CDR3 is 16 amino acids long. CDR3 sequence reads: CASGLVPLVTLETQYF. The CDR3, as DNA: TGTGCTAGTGGTTTGGTACCCCTGGTTACTTTGGAGACCCAGTACTTC.

The rearrangement joins TRBV28 to TRBJ2-4; 8 bases line up with TRBD1. This CDR3 comprises 13 residues. Germline CDR1 is MDHEN and CDR2 is SYDVKM. V gave up 2 bases and J gave up 16 bases; unmatched junction bases: 10. The CDR3 nucleotides are TGTGCCAGCAGTTTACGCTGGGACAGGCGGAATTACTTC. Amino acids: CASSLRWDRRNYF.

This chain uses TRBV18 with TRBJ2-7; the match to TRBD1 covers 7 bases. Trimming took 4 bases from V and 3 from J; bases not matched to a gene: 6. CDR1 is KGHSH, CDR2 LQKENI, per germline. The CDR3 consists of 14 residues. CDR3 sequence (DNA): TGTGCCAGCTCACTAAGGACAGGCAGCTACGAGCAGTACTTC. Its protein product is CASSLRTGSYEQYF.

This clone was seen a few times. The V gene is TRBV5-5, the J gene TRBJ1-4; D possibly corresponds to TRBD1 (6 bases). The CDR3 runs to 13 residues. Trimming shortened V by 3 bases and J by 8 bases, and 11 bases separated the two germline ends. Germline CDR1 SGHKS, CDR2 YYEKEE (reference sequence). The CDR3 here is CASSSTGVEKLFF. CDR3 nucleotides: TGTGCCAGCAGCTCGACAGGAGTCGAAAAACTGTTTTTT.

The CDR3 is CASSFTSGGGETQYF. CDR3 nucleotides: TGTGCCAGCAGCTTCACTAGCGGGGGCGGGGAGACCCAGTACTTC. The gene calls are TRBV7-9 and TRBJ2-5; TRBD2 matches at 11 bases. The germline V gene encodes CDR1 SEHNR and CDR2 FQNEAQ (reference sequence). The CDR3 totals 15 residues. With 3 bases clipped from V and 5 bases from J, the junction kept 5 bases outside the gene matches.

The rearrangement joins TRBV6-1 to TRBJ1-1; weak D call: TRBD1 (5 bases). This CDR3 has 11 residues. The germline V gene encodes CDR1 MNHNS and CDR2 SASEGT. V was clipped by 5 bases and J by 10 bases, with 11 bases between them. CDR3 sequence reads: CASSSTVRAFF. The CDR3 bases are TGTGCCAGCAGTTCGACAGTTAGAGCTTTCTTT.

The chain carries TRBV4-1 and TRBJ2-5, with D perhaps matching TRBD2 (5 bases). Deletions cut 4 bases from V and 2 bases from J, with 14 bases between. The germline V gene encodes CDR1 MGHRA and CDR2 YSYEKL. This CDR3 has 15 residues. The CDR3 DNA follows: TGCGCCAGCAGCCGAATAGGACTGGCGCAAGAGACCCAGTACTTC. Protein product: CASSRIGLAQETQYF.

This chain joins TRBV10-3 and TRBJ2-7; D perhaps matches TRBD2 (5 bases). The CDR3 covers 18 residues. Germline V gene sequence: CDR1 ENHRY, CDR2 SYGVKD. Trimming pared 6 bases from V and 5 bases from J, leaving 29 bases between. CDR3 region: CAIRPGSPQRVGIDEQYF. The CDR3 DNA is TGTGCCATCAGGCCGGGGTCTCCTCAAAGGGTAGGTATCGACGAGCAGTACTTC.

This chain joins TRBV5-1 and TRBJ2-5, with 11 positions matching TRBD1. CDR3 size: 14 residues. CDR1 and CDR2 (germline): SGHRS, YFSETQ. The V and J ends lost 4 bases and 4 bases, in that order; junction bases with no gene match: 3. The CDR3 DNA reads as TGCGCCAGCAGCCCCGGGACAGGGGGAGAGACCCAGTACTTC. Translated, it gives CASSPGTGGETQYF.

CDR3 DNA sequence: TGTGCCAGCAGTCGGACAGGGGGACACGGGGAGCTGTTTTTT. As protein: CASSRTGGHGELFF. The chain links TRBV6-4 to TRBJ2-2; the match to TRBD1 covers 10 bases. CDR1 is MRHNA and CDR2 is SNTAGT in the germline V gene. Trimming removed 5 bases from V and 7 bases from J; junction bases left unmatched: 4. The CDR3 is 14 residues long.

The CDR3 reads CASHKRGGDAEAFF. CDR3 nucleotides: TGTGCCAGCCATAAACGGGGGGGGGACGCTGAAGCTTTCTTT. This chain links TRBV19 with TRBJ1-1, with a weak D call TRBD1 (5 bases). With 9 bases removed from V and 6 bases from J, the gap between germline ends came to 20 bases. CDR3 size: 14 residues. Germline V gives CDR1 LNHDA, CDR2 SQIVND (reference sequence).

This clone was picked up one time. The sample contains more than one DNA sequence encoding this CDR3. This chain links TRBV19 with TRBJ1-2, with 9 bases fitting TRBD1. V shed 5 bases and J 5 bases; nucleotides not matched to a gene: 3. This CDR3 region has 13 residues. In germline, CDR1 is LNHDA, CDR2 SQIVND (reference sequence). The CDR3 bases are TGTGCCAGTAGTCCGGGACAGGGTTATGGCTACACCTTC. This translates into CASSPGQGYGYTF.